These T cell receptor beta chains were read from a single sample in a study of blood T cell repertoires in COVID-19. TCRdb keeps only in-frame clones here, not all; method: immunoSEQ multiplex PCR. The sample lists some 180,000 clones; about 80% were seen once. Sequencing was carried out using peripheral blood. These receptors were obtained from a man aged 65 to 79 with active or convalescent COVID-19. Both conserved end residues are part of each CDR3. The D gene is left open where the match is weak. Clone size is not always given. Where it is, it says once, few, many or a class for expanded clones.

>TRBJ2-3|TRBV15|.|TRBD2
CATSRDGTSGNTDTQYF
TGTGCCACCAGCAGAGATGGGACTAGCGGGAACACAGATACGCAGTATTTT
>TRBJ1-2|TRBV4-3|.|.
CASSQDRGIGGYTF
TGCGCCAGCAGCCAAGACAGGGGAATTGGCGGCTACACCTTC
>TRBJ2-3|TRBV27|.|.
CASSLMGGDTQYF
TGTGCCAGCAGTTTAATGGGCGGGGATACGCAGTATTTT
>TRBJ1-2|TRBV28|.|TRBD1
CASSYRGPEGYTF
TGTGCCAGCTCCTACAGGGGGCCGGAGGGCTACACCTTC
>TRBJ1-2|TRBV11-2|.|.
CASSLIPGHRMYGYTF
TGTGCCAGCAGCTTGATACCGGGACACCGGATGTATGGCTACACCTTC
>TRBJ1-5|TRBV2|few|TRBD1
CASTQGARNQPQHF
TGTGCCAGCACCCAGGGGGCTCGCAATCAGCCCCAGCATTTT
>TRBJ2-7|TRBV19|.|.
CASKGQGVHEQYF
TGTGCCAGTAAAGGGCAGGGTGTCCACGAGCAGTACTTC
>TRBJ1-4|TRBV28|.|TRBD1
CASSSPGGTGITNEKLFF
TGTGCCAGCAGTTCTCCAGGGGGGACAGGGATAACTAATGAAAAACTGTTTTTT
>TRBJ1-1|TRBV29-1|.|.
CSVARTLNTEAFF
TGCAGCGTTGCGAGGACACTGAACACTGAAGCTTTCTTT
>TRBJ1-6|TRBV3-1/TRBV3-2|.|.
CASSQVGRLNSPLHF
TGTGCCAGCAGCCAAGTCGGCAGGTTAAATTCACCCCTCCACTTT
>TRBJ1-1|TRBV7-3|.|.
CASSLQQGTEAFF
TGTGCCAGCAGCCTACAACAGGGCACTGAAGCTTTCTTT
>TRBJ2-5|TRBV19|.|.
CASSSAGARYQETQYF
TGTGCCAGTAGTTCCGCGGGGGCCAGGTACCAAGAGACCCAGTACTTC
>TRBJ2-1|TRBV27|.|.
CASSLLGSGGSSYNEQFF
TGTGCCAGCAGTTTATTGGGTAGCGGAGGAAGCTCCTACAATGAGCAGTTCTTC
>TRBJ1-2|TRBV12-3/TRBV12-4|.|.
CASSFERSHGYTF
TGTGCCAGCAGTTTCGAGAGGTCGCATGGCTACACCTTC
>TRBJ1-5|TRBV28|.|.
CASTGYRVRGPQHF
TGTGCCAGCACCGGATACAGGGTACGGGGGCCCCAGCATTTT
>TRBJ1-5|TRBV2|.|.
CASNRYSNQPQHF
TGTGCCAGCAATCGGTATAGCAATCAGCCCCAGCATTTT
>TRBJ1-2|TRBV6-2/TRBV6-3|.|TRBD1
CASSDDRGRNYGYTF
TGTGCCAGCAGTGACGACAGGGGGCGGAACTATGGCTACACCTTC
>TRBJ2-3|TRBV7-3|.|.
CASSLRPSGTSALFGADTQYF
TGTGCCAGCAGCTTGCGACCCTCCGGGACAAGCGCCCTATTCGGGGCAGATACGCAGTATTTT
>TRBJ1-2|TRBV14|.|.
CASSRGAGGIGYTF
TGTGCCAGCAGCCGAGGAGCCGGGGGGATTGGCTACACCTTC
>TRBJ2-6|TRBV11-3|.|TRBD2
CASSLGGEGANVLTF
TGTGCCAGCAGCCTTGGGGGGGAAGGGGCCAACGTCCTGACTTTC
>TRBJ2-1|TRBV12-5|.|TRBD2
CASGLGISSGSDDEQFF
TGTGCTAGTGGTTTGGGGATCTCTAGCGGGAGTGATGATGAGCAGTTCTTC
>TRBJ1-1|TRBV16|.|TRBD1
CASSQQGANTEAFF
TGTGCCAGCAGCCAACAGGGGGCGAACACTGAAGCTTTCTTT
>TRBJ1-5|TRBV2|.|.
CASSGGGGDQPQHF
TGTGCCAGCAGTGGGGGCGGGGGGGATCAGCCCCAGCATTTT
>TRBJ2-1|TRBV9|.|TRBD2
CASSPRSTSGSSYNEQFF
TGTGCCAGCAGCCCACGATCGACTAGCGGGAGTTCCTACAATGAGCAGTTCTTC
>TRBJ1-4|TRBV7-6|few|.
CASSLVGATNEKLFF
TGTGCCAGCAGCTTAGTAGGGGCAACTAATGAAAAACTGTTTTTT
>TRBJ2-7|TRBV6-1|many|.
CASSDPTRRGGSHEQYF
TGTGCCAGCAGTGACCCGACTAGGAGGGGGGGCTCCCACGAGCAGTACTTC
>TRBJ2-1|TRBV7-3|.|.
CASSLTAVNEQFF
TGTGCCAGCAGCTTAACGGCCGTCAATGAGCAGTTCTTC
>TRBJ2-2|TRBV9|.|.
CASSAQLATTGELFF
TGTGCCAGCAGCGCACAGCTAGCGACCACCGGGGAGCTGTTTTTT
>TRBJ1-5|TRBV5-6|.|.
CASSPRGLLGNQPQHF
TGTGCCAGCAGCCCCAGGGGATTATTAGGCAATCAGCCCCAGCATTTT
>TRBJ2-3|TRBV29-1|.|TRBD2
CSVEGASGSFTDTQYF
TGCAGCGTTGAAGGCGCTAGCGGTTCCTTCACAGATACGCAGTATTTT
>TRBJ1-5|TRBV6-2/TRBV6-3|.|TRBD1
CASSYSGQGGQPQHF
TGTGCCAGCAGTTACAGCGGACAGGGTGGCCAGCCCCAGCATTTT
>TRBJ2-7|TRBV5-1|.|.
CASSLLPRRQVAGQYF
TGCGCCAGCAGCTTGCTCCCCCGGAGACAGGTTGCAGGGCAGTACTTC
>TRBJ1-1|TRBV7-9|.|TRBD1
CASSLGQGASDTEAFF
TGTGCCAGCAGCTTAGGACAGGGGGCGTCGGACACTGAAGCTTTCTTT
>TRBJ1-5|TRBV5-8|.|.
CASSHRDISYQPQHF
TGTGCCAGCAGCCACCGGGACATTAGCTATCAGCCCCAGCATTTT
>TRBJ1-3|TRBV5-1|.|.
CASSPGISGNTIYF
TGCGCCAGCAGCCCAGGTATTTCTGGAAACACCATATATTTT
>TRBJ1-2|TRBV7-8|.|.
CASSLAGGDTFYGYTF
TGTGCCAGCAGCTTAGCGGGAGGGGACACCTTCTATGGCTACACCTTC
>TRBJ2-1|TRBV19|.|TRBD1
CASSPREGGVIGPYNEQFF
TGTGCCAGTAGTCCTCGTGAAGGGGGCGTTATTGGGCCCTACAATGAGCAGTTCTTC
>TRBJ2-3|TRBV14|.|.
CASSQTRDTQYF
TGTGCCAGCAGCCAGACTAGAGATACGCAGTATTTT
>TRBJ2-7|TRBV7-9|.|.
CASSSRGYYEQYF
TGTGCCAGCAGCTCAAGGGGGTACTACGAGCAGTACTTC
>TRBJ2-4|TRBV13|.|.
CASSPRTPIAKNIQYF
TGTGCCAGCAGCCCCCGGACACCAATAGCCAAAAACATTCAGTACTTC
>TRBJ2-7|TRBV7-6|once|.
CASSLAPNYLGPPYEQYF
TGTGCCAGCAGCTTAGCCCCTAACTATCTTGGCCCACCCTACGAGCAGTACTTC
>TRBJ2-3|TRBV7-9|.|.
CASSLGSLPSTDTQYF
TGTGCCAGCAGCTTAGGTTCACTTCCTAGCACAGATACGCAGTATTTT
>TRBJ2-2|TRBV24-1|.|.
CATSAVLSDGPRGGELFF
TGTGCCACCAGTGCCGTACTTTCGGACGGCCCAAGGGGCGGGGAGCTGTTTTTT
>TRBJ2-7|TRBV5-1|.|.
CASSAAGPPTYEQYF
TGCGCCAGCAGCGCTGCAGGGCCCCCTACCTACGAGCAGTACTTC
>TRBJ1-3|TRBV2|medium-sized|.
CASSLGLNSGNTIYF
TGTGCCAGCAGTCTAGGACTGAACTCTGGAAACACCATATATTTT
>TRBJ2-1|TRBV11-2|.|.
CASSFRGTYNEQFF
TGTGCCAGCAGCTTCCGGGGAACCTACAATGAGCAGTTCTTC
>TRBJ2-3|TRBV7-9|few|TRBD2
CASSLAASGAPDTQYF
TGTGCCAGCAGCTTAGCGGCTAGCGGGGCCCCAGATACGCAGTATTTT
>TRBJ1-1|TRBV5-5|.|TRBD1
CASSIQGAYTEAFF
TGTGCCAGCAGCATACAGGGGGCCTACACTGAAGCTTTCTTT
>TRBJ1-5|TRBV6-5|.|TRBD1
CASSYDRGSNQPQHF
TGTGCCAGCAGTTATGACAGGGGTAGTAATCAGCCCCAGCATTTT
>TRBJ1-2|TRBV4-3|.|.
CASSAIGGFYTF
TGCGCCAGCAGCGCCATTGGAGGGTTCTACACCTTC
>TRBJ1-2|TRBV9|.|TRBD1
CASSVGTGDFNYGYTF
TGTGCCAGCAGCGTAGGGACAGGGGACTTTAACTATGGCTACACCTTC
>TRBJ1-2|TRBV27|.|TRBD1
CASSSSRGGVLGQGSGYTF
TGTGCCAGCAGTTCCTCGCGGGGGGGAGTACTCGGACAGGGTTCTGGCTACACCTTC
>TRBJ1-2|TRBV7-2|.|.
CASSLMQWGGGYGYTF
TGTGCCAGCAGCCTCATGCAATGGGGAGGTGGCTATGGCTACACCTTC
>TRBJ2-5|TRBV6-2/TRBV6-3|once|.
CASSPGQQYQETQYF
TGTGCCAGCAGTCCCGGACAGCAGTACCAAGAGACCCAGTACTTC
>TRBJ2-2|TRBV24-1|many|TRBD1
CATSDYGQGNTGELFF
TGTGCCACCAGTGACTACGGACAGGGTAACACCGGGGAGCTGTTTTTT
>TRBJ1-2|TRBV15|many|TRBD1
CATSRGGQGDYGYTF
TGTGCCACCAGCAGAGGGGGACAGGGGGATTATGGCTACACCTTC
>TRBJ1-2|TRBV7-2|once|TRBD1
CASSPRQGPIYGYTF
TGTGCCAGCAGCCCGAGACAGGGACCTATCTATGGCTACACCTTC
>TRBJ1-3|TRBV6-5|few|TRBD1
CASSPPTGSGNTIYF
TGTGCCAGCAGCCCCCCGACAGGGTCTGGAAACACCATATATTTT
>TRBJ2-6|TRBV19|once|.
CASSYRRGSGANVLTF
TGTGCCAGTTCCTATCGGAGAGGCTCTGGGGCCAACGTCCTGACTTTC
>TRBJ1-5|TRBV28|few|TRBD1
CASRRTGVSNQPQHF
TGTGCCAGCAGGCGGACAGGCGTTAGCAATCAGCCCCAGCATTTT